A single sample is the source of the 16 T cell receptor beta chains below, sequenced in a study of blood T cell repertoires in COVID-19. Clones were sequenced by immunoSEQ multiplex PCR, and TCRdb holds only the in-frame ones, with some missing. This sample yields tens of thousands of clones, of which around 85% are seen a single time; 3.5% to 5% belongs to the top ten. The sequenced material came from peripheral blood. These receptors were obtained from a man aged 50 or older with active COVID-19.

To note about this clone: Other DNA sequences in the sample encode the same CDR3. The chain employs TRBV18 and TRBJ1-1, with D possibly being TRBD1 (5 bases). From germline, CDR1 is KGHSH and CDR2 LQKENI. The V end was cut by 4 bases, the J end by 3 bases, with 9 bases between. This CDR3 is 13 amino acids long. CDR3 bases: TGTGCCAGCTCACAGGGGAGGGACACTGAAGCTTTCTTT. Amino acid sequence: CASSQGRDTEAFF.

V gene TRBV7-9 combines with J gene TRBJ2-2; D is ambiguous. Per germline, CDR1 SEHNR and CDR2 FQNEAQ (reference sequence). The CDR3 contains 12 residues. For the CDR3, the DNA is TGTACTCAATTCTTAAACACCGGGGAGCTGTTTTTT. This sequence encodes CTQFLNTGELFF.

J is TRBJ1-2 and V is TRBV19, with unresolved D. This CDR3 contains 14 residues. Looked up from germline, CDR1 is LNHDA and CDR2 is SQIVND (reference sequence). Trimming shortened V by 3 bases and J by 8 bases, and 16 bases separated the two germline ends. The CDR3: CASSMGGVPPGYTF. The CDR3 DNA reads TGTGCCAGTAGTATGGGAGGCGTGCCTCCGGGCTACACCTTC.

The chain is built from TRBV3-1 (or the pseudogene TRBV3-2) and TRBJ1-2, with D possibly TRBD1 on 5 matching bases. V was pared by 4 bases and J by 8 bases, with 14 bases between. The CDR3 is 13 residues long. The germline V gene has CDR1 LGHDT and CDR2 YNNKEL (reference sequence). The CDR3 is CASSPPDRGGYTF. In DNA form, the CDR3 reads TGTGCCAGCAGCCCACCTGACCGGGGGGGCTACACCTTC.

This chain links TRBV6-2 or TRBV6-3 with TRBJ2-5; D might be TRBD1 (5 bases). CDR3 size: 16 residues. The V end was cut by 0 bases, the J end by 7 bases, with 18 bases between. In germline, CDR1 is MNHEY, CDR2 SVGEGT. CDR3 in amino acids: CASSYSQTWQGSTQYF. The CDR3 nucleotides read TGTGCCAGCAGTTACTCGCAGACTTGGCAGGGTTCGACCCAGTACTTC.

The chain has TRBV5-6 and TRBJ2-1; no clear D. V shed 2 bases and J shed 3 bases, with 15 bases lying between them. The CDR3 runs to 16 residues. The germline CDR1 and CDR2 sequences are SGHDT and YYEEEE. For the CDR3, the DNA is TGTGCCAGCAGCTTATTAGGCATTGCAGGCTACAATGAGCAGTTCTTC. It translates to CASSLLGIAGYNEQFF. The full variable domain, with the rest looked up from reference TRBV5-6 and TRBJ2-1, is DAGVTQSPTHLIKTRGQQVTLRCSPKSGHDTVSWYQQALGQGPQFIFQYYEEEERQRGNFPDRFSGHQFPNYSSELNVNALLLGDSALYLCASSLLGIAGYNEQFFGPGTRLTVL.

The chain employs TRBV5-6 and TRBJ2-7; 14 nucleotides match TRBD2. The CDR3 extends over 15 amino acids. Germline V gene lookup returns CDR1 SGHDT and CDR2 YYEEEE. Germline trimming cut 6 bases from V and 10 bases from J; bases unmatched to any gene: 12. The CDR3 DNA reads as TGTGCCAGCATCCCCTGGGGACTAGCGGGGGCCCGACAGTACTTC. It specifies CASIPWGLAGARQYF.

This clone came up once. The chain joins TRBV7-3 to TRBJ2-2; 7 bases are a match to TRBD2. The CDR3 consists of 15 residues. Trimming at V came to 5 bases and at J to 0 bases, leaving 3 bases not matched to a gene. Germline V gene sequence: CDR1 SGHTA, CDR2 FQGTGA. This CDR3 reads CASSPSGANTGELFF. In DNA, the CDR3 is TGTGCCAGCAGCCCCAGCGGGGCGAACACCGGGGAGCTGTTTTTT.

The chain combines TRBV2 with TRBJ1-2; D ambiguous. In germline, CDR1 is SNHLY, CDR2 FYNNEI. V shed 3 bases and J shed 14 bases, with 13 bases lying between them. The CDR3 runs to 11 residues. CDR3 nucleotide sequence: TGTGCCAGCAGTGAGAGGATCGGGGTAACCTTC. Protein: CASSERIGVTF.

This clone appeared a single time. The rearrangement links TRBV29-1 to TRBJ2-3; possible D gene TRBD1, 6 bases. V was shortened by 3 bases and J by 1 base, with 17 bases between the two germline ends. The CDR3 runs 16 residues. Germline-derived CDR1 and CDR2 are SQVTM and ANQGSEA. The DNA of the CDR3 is TGCAGCGTTGAGGGGGCACTCCCAGGAGGCACAGATACGCAGTATTTT. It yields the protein CSVEGALPGGTDTQYF.

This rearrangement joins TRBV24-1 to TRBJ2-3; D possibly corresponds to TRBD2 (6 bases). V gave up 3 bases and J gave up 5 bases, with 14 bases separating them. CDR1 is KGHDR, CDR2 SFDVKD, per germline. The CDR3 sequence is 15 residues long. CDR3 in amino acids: CATSDPGGRLDTQYF. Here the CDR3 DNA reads TGTGCCACCAGTGATCCCGGGGGTAGGCTAGATACGCAGTATTTT.

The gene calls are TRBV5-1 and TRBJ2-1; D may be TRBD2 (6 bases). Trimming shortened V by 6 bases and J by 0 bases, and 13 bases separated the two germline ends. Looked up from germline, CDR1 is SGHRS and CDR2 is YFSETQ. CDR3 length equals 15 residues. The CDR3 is CASTPRGSSYNEQFF. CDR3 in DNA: TGCGCCAGCACCCCGCGGGGAAGCTCCTACAATGAGCAGTTCTTC.

CDR3: CASSLFDREDEKLFF. The DNA of the CDR3 is TGTGCCAGCAGCTTATTTGACAGGGAAGATGAAAAACTGTTTTTT. This chain joins TRBV5-5 and TRBJ1-4, with 7 positions matching TRBD1. The junction had 7 bases not matched to a gene; V was cut back by 2 bases and J by 6 bases. The germline gives CDR1 SGHKS, CDR2 YYEKEE (reference sequence). This CDR3 spans 15 amino acids.

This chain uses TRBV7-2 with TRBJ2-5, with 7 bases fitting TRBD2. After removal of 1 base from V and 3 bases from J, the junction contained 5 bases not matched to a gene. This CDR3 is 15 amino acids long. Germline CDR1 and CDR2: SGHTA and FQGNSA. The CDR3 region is CASSLGSGDEETQYF. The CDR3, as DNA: TGTGCCAGCAGCTTAGGGAGCGGGGACGAAGAGACCCAGTACTTC.

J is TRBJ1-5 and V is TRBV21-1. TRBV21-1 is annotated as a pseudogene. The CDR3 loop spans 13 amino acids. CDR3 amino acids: CASSSYSNQPQHF. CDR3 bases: TGTGCCAGCAGCAGCTATAGCAATCAGCCCCAGCATTTT.

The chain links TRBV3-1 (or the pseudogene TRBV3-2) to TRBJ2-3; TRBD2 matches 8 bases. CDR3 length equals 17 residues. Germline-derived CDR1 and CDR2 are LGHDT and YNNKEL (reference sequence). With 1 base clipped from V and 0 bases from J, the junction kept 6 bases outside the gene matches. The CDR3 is CASSQGIVAGSTDTQYF. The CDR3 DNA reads TGTGCCAGCAGCCAAGGAATAGTAGCGGGGAGCACAGATACGCAGTATTTT.